Listed below are T cell receptor beta chains from one sample, sequenced in a study of spatial heterogeneity in lung cancer. MiXCR, run by TCRdb on the 5' RACE reads, gives a single entry per CDR3 protein. This sample has about 7,900 distinct CDR3 sequences; roughly 4.3% occur once, and the top ten carry more than 25%. The sequences come from PBMCs, collected at surgery. The receptors stem from a male donor with early-stage non-small cell lung cancer. The CDR3 runs from the conserved cysteine through the conserved F or W. Each record gives: clone size, J gene, D gene, V gene, CDR3 protein, CDR3 DNA. A D gene is named only where the DNA matches it firmly. Some rows mark clone size as missing; the rest say once, few, many or name a class of expanded clone.

>many|TRBJ1-3|NA|TRBV28
CASSLGNWGQRVSGNTIYF
TGTGCCAGCAGTTTGGGGAATTGGGGGCAGAGAGTCTCTGGAAACACCATATATTTT
>few|TRBJ2-3|NA|TRBV12-3/TRBV12-4
CASSLAGGQDTQYF
TGTGCCAGCAGTTTAGCGGGGGGGCAAGATACGCAGTATTTT
>medium-sized|TRBJ2-3|NA|TRBV10-3
CAISDSGAITDTQYF
TGTGCCATCAGTGATTCGGGGGCAATCACAGATACGCAGTATTTT
>many|TRBJ2-1|TRBD1|TRBV5-4
CASSSGQGAYNEQFF
TGTGCCAGCAGCTCGGGACAGGGGGCCTACAATGAGCAGTTCTTC
>many|TRBJ1-2|NA|TRBV30
CAWTQGRYNYGYTF
TGTGCCTGGACTCAAGGACGGTATAACTATGGCTACACCTTC
>many|TRBJ1-1|NA|TRBV28
CASRLNTEAFF
TGTGCCAGCAGATTGAACACTGAAGCTTTCTTT
>NA|TRBJ1-1|NA|TRBV7-2
CASSRLRNTEAFF
TGTGCCAGCAGCCGTCTGCGAAACACTGAAGCTTTCTTT
>many|TRBJ1-1|NA|TRBV4-3
CASSQDPPDGYTEAFF
TGCGCCAGCAGCCAAGACCCACCCGACGGCTACACTGAAGCTTTCTTT
>few|TRBJ2-1|NA|TRBV10-1
CARGGSYNEQFF
TGCGCCAGGGGGGGCTCCTACAATGAGCAGTTCTTC
>few|TRBJ1-1|NA|TRBV6-5
CASISRATEAFF
TGTGCCAGCATTTCGCGTGCCACTGAAGCTTTCTTT
>NA|TRBJ2-3|NA|TRBV20-1
CSARDAGLGTPDTQYF
TGCAGTGCTAGAGATGCCGGGCTTGGGACCCCGGATACGCAGTATTTT
>many|TRBJ1-1|TRBD1|TRBV5-1
CASGGQGAEAFF
TGCGCCAGCGGCGGACAGGGCGCTGAAGCTTTCTTT
>few|TRBJ2-3|NA|TRBV7-2
CASSFFAEGDTQYF
TGTGCCAGCAGCTTCTTTGCGGAGGGGGATACGCAGTATTTT
>NA|TRBJ1-5|NA|TRBV6-1
CASSERGTYSNQPQHF
TGTGCCAGCAGTGAAAGAGGGACTTATAGCAATCAGCCCCAGCATTTT
>few|TRBJ1-1|NA|TRBV18
CASSPGRWGTNTEAFF
TGTGCCAGCTCACCGGGCCGTTGGGGCACCAACACTGAAGCTTTCTTT
>medium-sized|TRBJ2-4|NA|TRBV2
CASEGNGDRKNF
TGTGCCAGCGAAGGTAACGGGGATAGGAAGAACTTC
>many|TRBJ1-1|TRBD1|TRBV20-1
CSASRQGDTEAFF
TGCAGTGCTTCTCGACAGGGGGACACTGAAGCTTTCTTT
>few|TRBJ1-4|NA|TRBV3-1
CASSQVLETNEKLFF
TGTGCCAGCAGCCAAGTCCTCGAAACTAATGAAAAACTGTTTTTT
>many|TRBJ2-5|TRBD1|TRBV24-1
CATGNRGEETQYF
TGTGCCACCGGTAACAGGGGAGAAGAGACCCAGTACTTC
>NA|TRBJ2-2|TRBD1|TRBV7-9
CASSAGQGVHGELFF
TGTGCCAGCAGCGCTGGACAGGGGGTCCACGGGGAGCTGTTTTTT
>many|TRBJ1-2|NA|TRBV5-1
CASSLIGDYGYTF
TGCGCCAGCAGCTTGATCGGGGACTATGGCTACACCTTC
>many|TRBJ2-1|NA|TRBV6-2/TRBV6-3
CASYNYRGATYNEQFF
TGTGCCAGCTACAACTATAGAGGGGCAACCTACAATGAGCAGTTCTTC
>medium-sized|TRBJ2-1|NA|TRBV28
CASSAENRARGKHNEQFF
TGTGCCAGCAGTGCCGAAAACAGGGCGCGGGGGAAACACAATGAGCAGTTCTTC
>many|TRBJ1-2|TRBD1|TRBV6-6
CASSYQGTGGFYGYTF
TGTGCCAGCAGTTACCAGGGGACAGGGGGATTCTATGGCTACACCTTC
>many|TRBJ1-3|NA|TRBV12-3/TRBV12-4
CASSLQRGNTIYF
TGTGCCAGCAGTTTACAGAGAGGAAACACCATATATTTT
>few|TRBJ1-2|TRBD1|TRBV19
CASSPPRGTGSYGYTF
TGTGCCAGTAGTCCCCCCCGCGGGACAGGGAGCTATGGCTACACCTTC
>many|TRBJ2-5|NA|TRBV28
CASSPEETQYF
TGTGCCAGCAGTCCCGAGGAGACCCAGTACTTC
>many|TRBJ2-2|NA|TRBV12-3/TRBV12-4
CASKLGENRVTGELFF
TGTGCCAGCAAACTAGGGGAGAACAGGGTCACCGGGGAGCTGTTTTTT
>many|TRBJ2-3|NA|TRBV12-3/TRBV12-4
CASSLAMGSSTDTQYF
TGTGCCAGCAGTTTAGCGATGGGCTCGAGCACAGATACGCAGTATTTT
>medium-sized|TRBJ1-5|TRBD1|TRBV20-1
CSAPPGQGALSQPQHF
TGCAGTGCTCCTCCGGGACAGGGGGCTTTAAGTCAGCCCCAGCATTTT
>many|TRBJ2-3|NA|TRBV12-3/TRBV12-4
CASSFHRTDTQYF
TGTGCCAGCAGTTTCCACCGCACAGATACGCAGTATTTT
>many|TRBJ2-2|NA|TRBV28
CASSLSAGPTAELFF
TGTGCCAGCAGTTTATCGGCAGGCCCTACTGCGGAGCTGTTTTTT
>few|TRBJ1-4|TRBD1|TRBV28
CASRPALDRGLNEKLFF
TGTGCCAGCAGACCGGCCCTGGACAGGGGCCTCAATGAAAAACTGTTTTTT
>medium-sized|TRBJ1-1|TRBD1|TRBV20-1
CSARTGNMNTEAFF
TGCAGTGCTAGGACAGGGAATATGAACACTGAAGCTTTCTTT
>many|TRBJ2-5|NA|TRBV29-1
CSVGSNSQETQYF
TGCAGCGTTGGCTCTAACAGCCAAGAGACCCAGTACTTC
>NA|TRBJ2-3|TRBD2|TRBV11-2
CASSLALAGGRADTQYF
TGTGCCAGCAGCTTAGCACTAGCGGGGGGCCGGGCAGATACGCAGTATTTT
>few|TRBJ1-2|TRBD1|TRBV6-6
CASRDSGTGGDYGYTF
TGTGCCAGCAGAGATTCCGGGACAGGGGGCGACTATGGCTACACCTTC
>many|TRBJ1-1|NA|TRBV5-6
CASSQMGLTEAFF
TGTGCCAGCAGCCAGATGGGGCTAACTGAAGCTTTCTTT
>many|TRBJ2-4|NA|TRBV15
CATSRSTGSQNIQYF
TGTGCCACCAGCAGAAGTACAGGGAGCCAAAACATTCAGTACTTC
>many|TRBJ2-2|NA|TRBV20-1
CSVPASGTGGELFF
TGCAGTGTCCCGGCATCCGGAACAGGCGGGGAGCTGTTTTTT
>many|TRBJ1-2|NA|TRBV6-5
CASSYGSGLVNYGYTF
TGTGCCAGCAGTTACGGTTCAGGGTTGGTCAACTATGGCTACACCTTC